These 17 T cell receptor beta chains came from one sample sequenced in a study of blood T cell repertoires in COVID-19. TCRdb's table, derived via immunoSEQ multiplex PCR, lists solely in-frame clones and lacks some. In the table there are 450,000 to 500,000 clones, approximately 86% of which are singletons. Material for sequencing was PBMCs or T cells enriched from blood (not recorded which). These receptors were obtained from an older woman who had recovered from COVID-19.

The chain joins TRBV19 to TRBJ1-2; the match to TRBD1 covers 10 bases. CDR1 LNHDA and CDR2 SQIVND come from the germline V gene (reference sequence). The CDR3 runs 15 residues. With 4 bases clipped from V and 2 bases from J, the junction kept 4 bases outside the gene matches. CDR3 sequence: CASSTTGGGNYGYTF. CDR3 DNA sequence: TGTGCCAGTAGTACGACAGGGGGCGGCAACTATGGCTACACCTTC.

As DNA, the CDR3 is TGCGCCAGCAGCCACCCCGTAGCGGGTTACGGCTACACCTTC. It encodes CASSHPVAGYGYTF. The chain links TRBV4-1 to TRBJ1-2, with D unresolved. CDR1 and CDR2 from the germline V gene are MGHRA and YSYEKL. The CDR3 has 14 amino acids. Trimming left V 3 bases short and J 8 bases short, with 16 bases between.

The chain joins TRBV28 to TRBJ1-4; the D gene is possibly TRBD1 (6 bases). The CDR3 covers 11 residues. The germline V gene has CDR1 MDHEN and CDR2 SYDVKM. Trimming removed 5 bases at V and 8 bases at J, with 6 bases between. The CDR3, as DNA: TGTGCCAGCAGTACAGGGGAAAAACTGTTTTTT. This translates into CASSTGEKLFF.

The chain combines TRBV11-2 with TRBJ2-7; D might be TRBD2 (6 bases). The CDR3 has 15 residues. Trimming took off 4 bases at V and 0 bases at J, with 13 bases between the two ends. Germline V CDR1 and CDR2: SGHAT, FQNNGV. Here the CDR3 reads CASSSGGGSSYEQYV. In nucleotides, the CDR3 is TGTGCCAGCAGCTCCGGAGGAGGGAGCTCCTACGAGCAGTACGTC.

This clone showed up just once. The rearrangement joins TRBV11-2 to TRBJ2-3, with D perhaps TRBD1 (5 bases). The CDR3 has 15 amino acids. Germline assignment: CDR1 SGHAT and CDR2 FQNNGV. V lost 5 bases to trimming and J lost 1 base, with 13 bases between them. DNA of the CDR3: TGTGCCAGCAGCCCCCCGTTCAGGGGCACAGATACGCAGTATTTT. It specifies CASSPPFRGTDTQYF.

As for this clone: Different DNA sequences within this sample yield the same CDR3. The chain recombines TRBV5-1 with TRBJ2-2; D might be TRBD1 (5 bases). This CDR3 spans 15 amino acids. V lost 2 bases, J lost 0 bases, and 8 bases lay in between. Germline CDR1 reads SGHRS; CDR2 reads YFSETQ. In nucleotides, the CDR3 is TGCGCCAGCAGCTTAGGGGTTACGAACACCGGGGAGCTGTTTTTT. Its translation is CASSLGVTNTGELFF.

This clone was detected only a few times. The chain carries TRBV5-4 and TRBJ2-1; a weak D match, TRBD2 (7 bases). The CDR3 contains 14 residues. Germline CDR1 reads SGHNT; CDR2 reads YYREEE (reference sequence). Trimming took off 4 bases at V and 7 bases at J, with 15 bases between the two ends. As DNA, the CDR3 is TGTGCCAGCAGCAGGGCGGGGGCGGGAAATGAGCAGTTCTTC. Translating gives CASSRAGAGNEQFF. Supplemented by reference TRBV5-4 and TRBJ2-1, the full variable domain reads ETGVTQSPTHLIKTRGQQVTLRCSSQSGHNTVSWYQQALGQGPQFIFQYYREEENGRGNFPPRFSGLQFPNYSSELNVNALELDDSALYLCASSRAGAGNEQFFGPGTRLTVL.

The V gene is TRBV2, the J gene TRBJ1-3; D unresolved. The CDR3 runs 13 residues. The germline CDR1 and CDR2 sequences are SNHLY and FYNNEI. Deletions cut 5 bases from V and 4 bases from J, with 9 bases between. The CDR3 sequence: CASSSVAGNTIYF. The CDR3 bases are TGTGCCAGCAGTTCAGTAGCGGGAAACACCATATATTTT.

This sequence joins TRBV30 and TRBJ1-2; D possibly corresponds to TRBD1 (6 bases). V shed 0 bases and J shed 0 bases, with 8 bases lying between them. The CDR3 length is 14 residues. Germline V gives CDR1 GTSNPN, CDR2 SVGIG (reference sequence). The CDR3 here is CAWSVDRTNYGYTF. The CDR3 DNA sequence: TGTGCCTGGAGTGTCGACAGGACTAACTATGGCTACACCTTC.

As DNA, the CDR3 is TGTGCCAGCTCAGAGTTCCGGGACAGGGGGAACACTGAAGCTTTCTTT. This encodes CASSEFRDRGNTEAFF. The V gene is TRBV18, the J gene TRBJ1-1, with 10 bases aligning to TRBD1. J was trimmed by 1 base and V by 5 bases; bases with no gene match: 7. Germline CDR1 and CDR2: KGHSH and LQKENI. The CDR3 contains 16 residues.

This clone was observed a single time. CDR3 amino acids: CATSKGYRADSPLHF. CDR3 sequence (DNA): TGTGCCACCAGCAAAGGCTACAGGGCAGATTCACCCCTCCACTTT. The chain joins TRBV15 to TRBJ1-6, with D perhaps TRBD1 (6 bases). From germline, CDR1 is LNHNV and CDR2 YYDKDF (reference sequence). The germline V and J ends were trimmed by 4 bases and 8 bases, with 15 bases remaining between them. This CDR3 comprises 15 residues.

CDR3 sequence: CAISRTGGITEAFF. The CDR3 nucleotides read TGTGCCATCAGCCGGACAGGGGGCATCACTGAAGCTTTCTTT. V gene TRBV10-3 combines with J gene TRBJ1-1; 11 bases map to TRBD1. CDR1 is ENHRY, CDR2 SYGVKD, per germline. The V and J ends lost 6 bases and 4 bases, in that order; junction bases with no gene match: 4. This CDR3 has 14 amino acids.

The rearrangement links TRBV4-1 to TRBJ2-7; D is possibly TRBD1 (5 bases). The CDR3 is 15 residues long. V was cut by 6 bases and J by 2 bases, with 17 bases left in between. CDR1 is MGHRA and CDR2 is YSYEKL in the germline V gene. The DNA of the CDR3 is TGCGCCAGCAGTCCCTTGAGTGGGGCAACCTACGAGCAGTACTTC. Protein product: CASSPLSGATYEQYF.

V usage is TRBV19 and J usage is TRBJ1-2; 7 bases are shared with TRBD1. CDR3 length: 16 amino acids. With V trimmed by 5 bases and J by 0 bases, 9 bases remained unmatched. CDR1 LNHDA and CDR2 SQIVND come from the germline V gene (reference sequence). The CDR3 nucleotides are TGTGCCAGTAGTCGAGCCGGGACAGCCACTAACTATGGCTACACCTTC. The encoded protein is CASSRAGTATNYGYTF.

CDR3 sequence reads: CASREAENYGYTF. The CDR3 DNA sequence: TGTGCCAGCAGAGAGGCCGAAAACTATGGCTACACCTTC. V gene TRBV2 combines with J gene TRBJ1-2; no reliable D call. Deletions cut 6 bases from V and 2 bases from J, with 10 bases between. The V gene's germline CDR1 is SNHLY and CDR2 FYNNEI. CDR3 length: 13 amino acids.

The chain combines TRBV7-2 with TRBJ2-7; 11 bases are a match to TRBD2. V trimming: 1 base; J trimming: 2 bases; junction bases outside the gene matches: 4. Germline assignment: CDR1 SGHTA and CDR2 FQGNSA. This CDR3 region has 16 residues. The CDR3 DNA reads as TGTGCCAGCAGCTTAGTAGCGGGGGGGGGAGCCTACGAGCAGTACTTC. Translation gives CASSLVAGGGAYEQYF.

The chain employs TRBV4-1 and TRBJ1-4, with 8 positions matching TRBD1. Germline V gene data show CDR1 as MGHRA and CDR2 as YSYEKL. Germline trimming cut 0 bases from V and 10 bases from J; bases unmatched to any gene: 10. The CDR3 runs to 16 residues. CDR3 sequence reads: CASSQDMDRVGGKLFF. The CDR3, as DNA: TGCGCCAGCAGCCAAGATATGGACAGGGTCGGGGGAAAACTGTTTTTT.